This section outlines one TCR beta chain sequence together with its context. The CDR3 has 14 amino acids. With V trimmed by 7 bases and J by 4 bases, 8 bases remained unmatched. Looked up from germline, CDR1 is MNHNS and CDR2 is SASEGT. The repertoire was sequenced with immunoSEQ multiplex PCR; TCRdb's copy has only in-frame clones and lacks some. This sample has roughly 92,000 clones, with around 85% found just once. This entry is derived from a study of OX40 agonist ivuxolimab in advanced cancers. Study-wide background: The mean age was approximately 60 years, ranging from about 23 to 85, with under 90% of participants male. Partial responses were achieved by three patients, one with hepatocellular carcinoma and two with cutaneous melanoma.

No patient had autoimmune disease or received systemic immunosuppression. The sequence derives from an adult with an advanced solid tumor such as melanoma, head and neck, liver or kidney cancer. The rearrangement joins TRBV6-1 to TRBJ1-1; 8 bases align to TRBD1. The material was CD4+ or CD8+ T cells sorted from blood, obtained in a trial of the OX40 agonist ivuxolimab. For the CDR3, the DNA is TGTGCCAGCACCAAGACAGGGGAGGTCACTGAAGCTTTCTTT. It codes for CASTKTGEVTEAFF.